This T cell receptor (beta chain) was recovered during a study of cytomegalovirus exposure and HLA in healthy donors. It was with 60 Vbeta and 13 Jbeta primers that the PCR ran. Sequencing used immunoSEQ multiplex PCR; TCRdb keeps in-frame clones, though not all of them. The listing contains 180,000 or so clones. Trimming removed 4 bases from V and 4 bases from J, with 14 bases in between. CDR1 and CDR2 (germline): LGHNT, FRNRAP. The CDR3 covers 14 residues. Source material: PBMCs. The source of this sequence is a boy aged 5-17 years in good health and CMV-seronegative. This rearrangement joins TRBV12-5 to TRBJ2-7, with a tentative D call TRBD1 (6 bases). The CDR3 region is CASGSLTGVYEQYF. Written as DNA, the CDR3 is TGTGCTAGTGGTTCGCTGACAGGAGTATACGAGCAGTACTTC.